This T cell receptor beta chain was captured in a study of T cell repertoires in cytomegalovirus infection. Study-level background: In the study, CMV epitopes included recently identified HLA-C-restricted and well-studied HLA-B-restricted ones.

The table lists this clonotype with many counts. Antigen specificity is unknown. V lost 2 bases and J 2 bases, leaving 14 bases between the germline ends. Germline loops: CDR1 MNHEY, CDR2 SVGEGT. CDR3 length: 16 residues. General observations from the study: The response measured ex vivo was dominated by TCR beta clonotypes (HLA-C-restricted and CMV-specific).

MiXCR, applied by TCRdb to the reads, yields one record per CDR3 protein. The sample shows approximately 730,000 distinct CDR3 sequences, around 31% of them seen only once. The sample here was cultured PBMCs, taken from culture after CMV antigen stimulation. The rearrangement links TRBV6-2 or TRBV6-3 to TRBJ2-3; the D gene is possibly TRBD1 (6 bases). This clonotype was sampled from a human donor in good health (CMV status not recorded). Some clones in this sample may be carry-over from other donors' samples. The CDR3 loop reads CASSYEGGDLTDTQYF. In DNA, the CDR3 is TGTGCCAGCAGTTACGAAGGGGGAGACCTCACAGATACGCAGTATTTT.